These T cell receptor beta chains were read from a single sample in a study of blood T cell repertoires in COVID-19. Libraries were prepared by immunoSEQ multiplex PCR; TCRdb keeps only in-frame clonotypes and omits some of them. The sample yields about 60,000 clones, around 80% seen once. The sequencing input was PBMCs or T cells enriched from blood (not recorded which). Every receptor here comes from a woman in her thirties or forties with acute COVID-19. CDR3s include the opening cysteine and the closing phenylalanine or tryptophan.

j_call | v_call | cdr3_aa
TRBJ1-5 | TRBV27 | CASRIMGHGAASQPQHF
TRBJ2-5 | TRBV5-1 | CASSLGLGETQYF
TRBJ2-5 | TRBV11-1 | CASSNRDIQETQYF
TRBJ2-3 | TRBV29-1 | CSVERASVGSDTQYF
TRBJ1-2 | TRBV27 | CASSFSSGSGYTF
TRBJ1-2 | TRBV6-5 | CASSETDLYGYTF
TRBJ1-4 | TRBV28 | CASSGGGKDNEKLFF
TRBJ1-5 | TRBV6-5 | CASSSGTGSNQPQHF
TRBJ1-4 | TRBV5-1 | CASSLVGRGENEKLFF
TRBJ2-7 | TRBV27 | CASIKTSGSWGEQYF
TRBJ2-7 | TRBV3-1/TRBV3-2 | CASSQVTSGRYYEQYF
TRBJ1-5 | TRBV7-9 | CASSTDNSNQPQHF
TRBJ1-1 | TRBV29-1 | CSVSVRDTIGAEAFF
TRBJ1-4 | TRBV7-8 | CASSLVTGGPEKLFF
TRBJ1-5 | TRBV28 | CASSLALNSNQPQHF
TRBJ2-1 | TRBV27 | CASSLGTSGRHEQFF
TRBJ2-6 | TRBV6-1 | CASSAQGAFGANVLTF
TRBJ2-1 | TRBV10-2 | CATKGSGGAGEQFF
TRBJ1-6 | TRBV19 | CATKGQTDITLHF
TRBJ2-1 | TRBV21-1 | CASSKGEQGCSYNEQFF
TRBJ2-3 | TRBV3-1/TRBV3-2 | CASKGGGSADTQYF
TRBJ2-3 | TRBV14 | CASSHSETSTDTQYF
TRBJ2-7 | TRBV13 | CASSQEGSTYEQYF
TRBJ1-4 | TRBV19 | CASSDLQTGRPEKLFF
TRBJ1-1 | TRBV19 | CASIPTGGSTEAFF
TRBJ2-4 | TRBV11-2 | CASSLGVGETGPDF
TRBJ2-3 | TRBV7-2 | CASSFVLAGGPGTDTQYF
TRBJ2-5 | TRBV10-1 | CASSGQYQETQYF
TRBJ2-1 | TRBV27 | CASSPLQGRYNEQFF
TRBJ1-2 | TRBV28 | CASSLVQGADGYTF
TRBJ2-1 | TRBV27 | CASSFGPSSYNEQFF
TRBJ1-1 | TRBV5-6 | CASSAGTDVMNTEAFF